These 16 T cell receptor beta chains were sequenced from one sample in a study of blood T cell repertoires in COVID-19. The data were produced by immunoSEQ multiplex PCR, yet TCRdb's version contains in-frame clones alone and is incomplete. The sample contains 250,000 to 350,000 clones, about 85% of which appear only once. Material: peripheral blood. The source of these receptors is a human donor with COVID-19, enrolled during active disease. The donor label of this sample is uncertain.

This rearrangement joins TRBV5-6 to TRBJ2-7; perhaps TRBD2 as D (5 bases). This CDR3 spans 15 amino acids. The V gene lost 4 bases and the J gene lost 1 base, with 15 bases spanning the gap. Germline V CDR1 and CDR2: SGHDT, YYEEEE. The CDR3 protein is CASSPDSGISYEQYF. The CDR3 DNA reads as TGTGCCAGCAGCCCCGACTCGGGGATTTCCTACGAGCAGTACTTC.

This CDR3 is CASSYSTGDTGELFF. The CDR3 nucleotides read TGTGCCAGCAGTTACTCCACCGGGGACACCGGGGAGCTGTTTTTT. This rearrangement joins TRBV6-5 to TRBJ2-2, with D possibly matching TRBD2 (5 bases). Germline V lookup: CDR1 MNHEY, CDR2 SVGAGI. The CDR3 covers 15 residues. Deletions cut 0 bases from V and 3 bases from J, with 8 bases between.

This clone was detected once. The chain couples TRBV5-4 to TRBJ1-5; a weak D match, TRBD1 (6 bases). The V gene lost 4 bases and the J gene lost 7 bases, with 12 bases spanning the gap. The CDR3 consists of 13 residues. The V gene's germline CDR1 is SGHNT and CDR2 YYREEE (reference sequence). This chain's CDR3 is CASSVKGEQPQHF. In DNA, the CDR3 is TGTGCCAGCAGCGTGAAGGGGGAGCAGCCCCAGCATTTT.

The J gene is TRBJ1-5, the V gene TRBV28, with 7 bases fitting TRBD1. The CDR3 spans 14 residues. Looked up from germline, CDR1 is MDHEN and CDR2 is SYDVKM. V lost 5 bases and J lost 6; bases outside the gene matches: 7. CDR3 protein: CASSPTGFVQPQHF. Here the CDR3 DNA reads TGTGCCAGCAGTCCGACAGGGTTCGTTCAGCCCCAGCATTTT. The whole variable domain, filled in from reference TRBV28 and TRBJ1-5, reads DVKVTQSSRYLVKRTGEKVFLECVQDMDHENMFWYRQDPGLGLRLIYFSYDVKMKEKGDIPEGYSVSREKKERFSLILESASTNQTSMYLCASSPTGFVQPQHFGDGTRLSIL.

The gene calls are TRBV5-4 and TRBJ1-3, with D possibly matching TRBD1 (5 bases). The germline V gene encodes CDR1 SGHNT and CDR2 YYREEE (reference sequence). The CDR3 is 15 amino acids. Trimming removed 4 bases from V and 0 bases from J, with 11 bases in between. The CDR3 DNA sequence: TGTGCCAGCAGCATCGACAGCATCTCTGGAAACACCATATATTTT. Translated, it gives CASSIDSISGNTIYF.

A remark on this clone: In the same sample, other DNA sequences code for this CDR3. The genes are TRBV19 and TRBJ2-7, with D possibly being TRBD1 (5 bases). The CDR3 sequence is 15 residues long. The V end was cut by 3 bases, the J end by 0 bases, with 12 bases between. Germline assignment: CDR1 LNHDA and CDR2 SQIVND (reference sequence). The CDR3 protein is CASSILRDSSYEQYF. The CDR3 DNA reads as TGTGCCAGTAGTATCTTAAGAGACAGCTCCTACGAGCAGTACTTC.

The CDR3 protein is CASSRSGNSYEQYF. In DNA form, the CDR3 reads TGTGCCAGCAGTCGAAGCGGGAACTCCTACGAGCAGTACTTC. The chain joins TRBV6-2 or TRBV6-3 to TRBJ2-7, with 7 bases identical to TRBD2. The CDR3 has 14 amino acids. With V trimmed by 5 bases and J by 0 bases, 4 bases remained unmatched. Germline V gene data show CDR1 as MNHEY and CDR2 as SVGEGT.

The J gene is TRBJ1-2, the V gene TRBV9; 10 nucleotides match TRBD1. V was pared by 4 bases and J by 2 bases, with 11 bases of the junction left unmatched. CDR3 size: 17 residues. Germline V gene data show CDR1 as SGDLS and CDR2 as YYNGEE. The CDR3: CASSPRRQGAGNYGYTF. CDR3 bases: TGTGCCAGCAGCCCGAGACGACAGGGGGCAGGAAACTATGGCTACACCTTC.

The V call is TRBV28, the J call TRBJ1-2; D is undetermined. V dropped 5 bases and J dropped 1 base, with 11 bases sitting between them. CDR1 MDHEN and CDR2 SYDVKM come from the germline V gene. This CDR3 comprises 14 residues. The CDR3 sequence is CASSGLPGNYGYTF. The CDR3 bases are TGTGCCAGCAGTGGACTACCCGGTAACTATGGCTACACCTTC.

This chain connects TRBV23-1 to TRBJ2-1; 7 bases are a match to TRBD2. TRBV23-1 is designated an ORF whose function remains uncertain. CDR3 length: 15 amino acids. Losses at the gene ends were 4 bases for V and 8 bases for J; bases not matched to a gene: 11. CDR3 region: CASSPWLAGDDEQFF. In nucleotides, the CDR3 is TGCGCCAGCAGTCCTTGGCTGGCGGGAGACGATGAGCAGTTCTTC.

The chain couples TRBV9 to TRBJ1-4, with D possibly matching TRBD1 (6 bases). In germline, CDR1 is SGDLS, CDR2 YYNGEE. Trimming removed 3 bases from V and 9 bases from J, with 18 bases in between. The CDR3 is made up of 15 amino acids. CDR3 in DNA: TGTGCCAGCAGCGCCCCGGGGGGCAGTTCCAAAAAACTGTTTTTT. Translating it yields CASSAPGGSSKKLFF.

This chain links TRBV24-1 with TRBJ2-7; a weak D match, TRBD1 (6 bases). V lost 3 bases and J lost 0, with 8 bases in between. Germline CDR1 reads KGHDR; CDR2 reads SFDVKD. The CDR3 length is 14 residues. CDR3 in amino acids: CATSDPQGSYEQYF. CDR3 nucleotides: TGTGCCACCAGTGATCCACAGGGCTCCTACGAGCAGTACTTC.

This chain joins TRBV30 and TRBJ2-7, with 11 bases lining up with TRBD2. Losses at the gene ends were 2 bases for V and 2 bases for J; bases not matched to a gene: 2. Germline-derived CDR1 and CDR2 are GTSNPN and SVGIG (reference sequence). The CDR3 sequence is 14 residues long. CDR3 nucleotides: TGTGCCTGGAGTACACTAGCGGGAGCCTACGAGCAGTACTTC. It translates to CAWSTLAGAYEQYF.

This clone was detected only once. The J gene is TRBJ2-1, the V gene TRBV5-1, with a possible D match to TRBD2 (7 bases). The germline V and J ends were trimmed by 2 bases and 4 bases, with 19 bases remaining between them. The CDR3 is 17 amino acids. Germline-derived CDR1 and CDR2 are SGHRS and YFSETQ. The CDR3 is CASSLGGGEVRYNEQFF. The CDR3 DNA is TGCGCCAGCAGCTTAGGGGGAGGGGAGGTGAGGTACAATGAGCAGTTCTTC.

This chain uses TRBV5-1 with TRBJ1-5; D may be TRBD1 (6 bases). From germline, CDR1 is SGHRS and CDR2 YFSETQ. Trimming left V 0 bases short and J 4 bases short, with 8 bases between. The length of the CDR3 is 14 residues. The CDR3 nucleotides read TGCGCCAGCAGCTTGGGGACAGTGAATCAGCCCCAGCATTTT. Translated: CASSLGTVNQPQHF.

The chain joins TRBV6-4 to TRBJ1-2; no clear D. The CDR3 has 12 residues. The germline CDR1 and CDR2 sequences are MRHNA and SNTAGT. The V and J ends lost 0 bases and 6 bases respectively, with 5 bases between them. The CDR3 sequence is CASSDSPDGYTF. The CDR3 nucleotides are TGTGCCAGCAGTGACTCGCCGGATGGCTACACCTTC.